This T cell receptor (beta chain) was sequenced during a study of metastatic and nonmetastatic thyroid tumors. Background on the study: Repertoire comparisons spanned blood and tumor or nodule tissue from malignant and benign thyroid patients.

Study findings and constraints: Patients with malignant thyroid tumors reportedly had significantly higher TCR beta diversity than those with benign nodules, in blood and tumor.

Via MiXCR, TCRdb re-called the PCR reads. Of 15,000 to 20,000 clones in the sample, about 31% were seen once. The V gene's germline CDR1 is GTSNPN and CDR2 SVGIG (reference sequence). The CDR3 spans 14 residues. With regard to this clone: The antigen remains undetermined. Sequence at one end of the junction differs from germline and may be a read error.

Treatment of any kind had been given to no patient before thyroid surgery. The sequenced material came from tumor tissue. V is TRBV30 and J is TRBJ1-1; D gene unclear. The clonotype originates from a male donor with papillary thyroid cancer or a benign thyroid nodule (not recorded which). Some clones in this sample may be carry-over from other donors' samples. The CDR3 reads CSWSRIAGNTEAFF. DNA of the CDR3: TGTTCCTGGAGTCGGATCGCGGGGAACACTGAAGCTTTCTTT.